Described below is a single T cell receptor beta chain sequence and its context. Its antigen remains unidentified. The sample belongs to a study of monozygotic twins with inflammatory bowel disease. Germline CDR1 SGHVS, CDR2 FNYEAQ. The CDR3 has 15 residues. The study, taken as a whole, reports: The authors could not tell different T cell subtypes apart. For IBD patients, clonotypes shared with others were fewer than for healthy twins, especially with disease activity. Lower TCRbeta diversity (inverse Simpson) was seen in IBD patients than in healthy co-twins.

Making each TCR library took roughly 3,400 ng of total RNA. TCRdb processed the 5' RACE reads again and assigns one entry to each CDR3 protein, with no DNA. The sample's table shows approximately 400,000 distinct CDR3 sequences. The specimen was blood. The chain joins TRBV7-6 to TRBJ1-4; the TCRdb D gene call, TRBD1, has no DNA to confirm it. The sequence derives from a human donor with ulcerative colitis or Crohn's disease, or a healthy co-twin of an affected twin (not recorded which). The CDR3 loop is CASSLAQGSNEKLFF.